The 30 T cell receptor beta chains given below trace back to one sample, sequenced in a study of T cell repertoires in cytomegalovirus infection. TCRdb reprocessed the reads with MiXCR, giving one entry per CDR3 protein. The sample contains some 400,000 distinct CDR3 sequences, 30% to 40% of which appear only once. Sequenced material: PBMCs. Receptors originate from a human donor in good health (CMV status not recorded). Some clones in this sample may be carry-over from other donors' samples.

This chain links TRBV5-6 with TRBJ2-3, with a tentative D call TRBD1 (8 bases). The CDR3 spans 16 residues. Per germline, CDR1 SGHDT and CDR2 YYEEEE. Trimming left V 1 base short and J 1 base short, with 13 bases between. The CDR3 region has the DNA TGTGCCAGCAGCTTGTGGGGGGGACAGGGCACAGATACGCAGTATTTT. Translated: CASSLWGGQGTDTQYF.

This clonotype has only a few counts. The J gene is TRBJ2-2, the V gene TRBV4-1; D not resolved. Germline lookup yields CDR1 MGHRA and CDR2 YSYEKL. CDR3 length: 14 residues. V lost 4 bases and J 0 bases, leaving 6 bases between the germline ends. The CDR3 region has the DNA TGCGCCAGCAGCCCCTTCGCGAACACCGGGGAGCTGTTTTTT. It translates to CASSPFANTGELFF.

This clonotype has just a few counts. This sequence joins TRBV28 and TRBJ2-3; unclear D gene. CDR1 MDHEN and CDR2 SYDVKM come from the germline V gene. The V and J ends lost 6 bases and 0 bases respectively, with 13 bases between them. The CDR3 totals 15 residues. CDR3 amino acids: CASSLDGISTDTQYF. The CDR3, as DNA: TGTGCCAGCAGCCTTGACGGCATTAGCACAGATACGCAGTATTTT.

This clonotype was picked up a small number of times. The V and J genes are TRBV6-1 and TRBJ2-5, with 9 nucleotides matching TRBD2. With 5 bases clipped from V and 5 bases from J, the junction kept 9 bases outside the gene matches. The CDR3 has 15 amino acids. In germline, CDR1 is MNHNS, CDR2 SASEGT. The CDR3 region is CASSTLAGGQETQYF. In nucleotides, the CDR3 is TGTGCCAGCAGTACCTTGGCGGGGGGGCAGGAGACCCAGTACTTC.

The rearrangement joins TRBV11-2 to TRBJ2-7; maybe TRBD2 (6 bases). The germline V gene encodes CDR1 SGHAT and CDR2 FQNNGV. This CDR3 spans 14 amino acids. With 3 bases removed from V and 0 bases from J, the gap between germline ends came to 9 bases. Here the CDR3 DNA reads TGTGCCAGCAGCTTTAATAGCGGCTCCTACGAGCAGTACTTC. Its protein product is CASSFNSGSYEQYF.

The CDR3 coding sequence is TGTGCCAGCAGCTTACTAGCGGGGGGGCTTTATGAGCAGTTCTTC. It encodes CASSLLAGGLYEQFF. V and J are TRBV7-9 and TRBJ2-1; TRBD2 aligns across 12 bases. The V segment lost 2 bases and the J segment 8 bases; nucleotides outside the gene matches: 4. CDR1 is SEHNR, CDR2 FQNEAQ, per germline (reference sequence). The CDR3 spans 15 residues. Full variable domain (outside the CDR3, taken from reference TRBV7-9 and TRBJ2-1): DTGVSQNPRHKITKRGQNVTFRCDPISEHNRLYWYRQTLGQGPEFLTYFQNEAQLEKSRLLSDRFSAERPKGSFSTLEIQRTEQGDSAMYLCASSLLAGGLYEQFFGPGTRLTVL.

This clonotype was counted a few times. V and J are TRBV6-5 and TRBJ1-2; no clear D gene. V lost 6 bases and J lost 6, with 8 bases in between. The CDR3 length is 11 residues. The germline gives CDR1 MNHEY, CDR2 SVGAGI. Written as DNA, the CDR3 is TGTGCCAGCAGATTCGACAATGGCTACACCTTC. Its protein product is CASRFDNGYTF.

The chain links TRBV19 to TRBJ1-1; 9 bases line up with TRBD1. V gave up 8 bases and J gave up 4 bases; unmatched junction bases: 14. CDR3 length equals 16 residues. The germline V gene encodes CDR1 LNHDA and CDR2 SQIVND (reference sequence). In DNA form, the CDR3 reads TGTGCCAGTTTCCCGGGACAGGGCTTATATAGCACTGAAGCTTTCTTT. Residues: CASFPGQGLYSTEAFF.

The rearrangement joins TRBV6-1 to TRBJ1-2, with 9 bases aligning to TRBD1. The ends lost 10 bases at V and 8 bases at J; junction bases unmatched: 20. Germline CDR1 and CDR2: MNHNS and SASEGT. This CDR3 has 16 residues. The CDR3 DNA follows: TGTGCCACCCGCCGCTCCCGGGACAGGGTTTTTCGAGGCTACACCTTC. Protein sequence: CATRRSRDRVFRGYTF.

Concerning this clonotype: A much larger clone lies one base from this, so it may be a read error. The missing conserved phenylalanine or tryptophan at the end of this CDR3 makes a read error likely. The chain joins TRBV7-8 to TRBJ2-2, with 8 bases aligning to TRBD1. V trimming: 4 bases; J trimming: 5 bases; junction bases outside the gene matches: 6. CDR1 is SGHVS and CDR2 is FQNEAQ in the germline V gene. CDR3 size: 15 residues. CDR3 coding DNA: TGTGCCAGCAGCTCGGACAGGGTTAAGACCGGGGAGCTGTTTTGT. Translation gives CASSSDRVKTGELFC.

This clonotype was found a few times. This chain links TRBV4-1 with TRBJ2-1; D is undetermined. V lost 4 bases to trimming and J lost 4 bases, with 8 bases between them. This CDR3 has 13 amino acids. In germline, CDR1 is MGHRA, CDR2 YSYEKL. The CDR3 loop reads CASSPRRYNEQFF. The DNA of the CDR3 is TGCGCCAGCAGCCCAAGGCGGTACAATGAGCAGTTCTTC.

This clonotype has more than one count but fewer than ten. The genes are TRBV7-6 and TRBJ2-7, with 9 bases aligning to TRBD2. The CDR3 spans 17 residues. CDR1 and CDR2 (germline): SGHVS, FNYEAQ. Losses at the gene ends were 1 base for V and 3 bases for J; bases not matched to a gene: 10. For the CDR3, the DNA is TGTGCCAGCAGCTTAGGGGCGGGGGGGCTTTCGATCTACGAGCAGTACTTC. It is translated as CASSLGAGGLSIYEQYF. Variable domain in full (rest from reference TRBV7-6 and TRBJ2-7): GAGVSQSPRYKVTKRGQDVALRCDPISGHVSLYWYRQALGQGPEFLTYFNYEAQQDKSGLPNDRFSAERPEGSISTLTIQRTEQRDSAMYRCASSLGAGGLSIYEQYFGPGTRLTVT.

This clonotype has only a few counts. This rearrangement joins TRBV5-4 to TRBJ2-7, with a tentative D call TRBD2 (5 bases). Per germline, CDR1 SGHNT and CDR2 YYREEE (reference sequence). Trimming pared 4 bases from V and 2 bases from J, leaving 13 bases between. This CDR3 has 14 amino acids. In nucleotides, the CDR3 is TGTGCCAGCAGCCCAGACCCGGGAACCTACGAGCAGTACTTC. Translating it yields CASSPDPGTYEQYF.

The CDR3 DNA is TGTGCCAGCAGCTTATGGGTCAGGACAAGCTCTGGGGCCAACGTCCTGACTTTC. Amino acid sequence: CASSLWVRTSSGANVLTF. The V and J genes are TRBV7-8 and TRBJ2-6, with a tentative D call TRBD1 (5 bases). CDR3 length: 18 residues. Germline-derived CDR1 and CDR2 are SGHVS and FQNEAQ. V gave up 2 bases and J gave up 0 bases, with 14 bases separating them. The variable domain in full, with the rest retrieved from reference TRBV7-8 and TRBJ2-6, is GAGVSQSPRYKVAKRGQDVALRCDPISGHVSLFWYQQALGQGPEFLTYFQNEAQLDKSGLPSDRFFAERPEGSVSTLKIQRTQQEDSAVYLCASSLWVRTSSGANVLTFGAGSRLTVL.

About this clonotype: A much more abundant neighbour one base away suggests this may be a read error. This chain's CDR3 is CASSPWSLQETPYF. The CDR3 DNA reads TGTGCCAGCAGCCCTTGGAGTCTCCAAGAGACCCCGTACTTC. This rearrangement joins TRBV7-2 to TRBJ2-5; D remains ambiguous. This CDR3 comprises 14 residues. Per the germline V gene, CDR1 is SGHTA and CDR2 is FQGNSA.

The table lists this clonotype with many counts. This chain uses TRBV7-2 with TRBJ1-2, with D tentatively TRBD1 (6 bases). There are 15 residues in the CDR3. V was shortened by 3 bases and J by 4 bases, with 15 bases between the two germline ends. In germline, CDR1 is SGHTA, CDR2 FQGNSA. The CDR3 loop is CASSFGQFGSYGYTF. The CDR3 nucleotides read TGTGCCAGCAGCTTTGGACAGTTCGGATCCTATGGCTACACCTTC.

The chain is built from TRBV7-2 and TRBJ1-4; D possibly corresponds to TRBD1 (6 bases). The germline V gene encodes CDR1 SGHTA and CDR2 FQGNSA. The CDR3 extends over 15 amino acids. The V and J ends lost 1 base and 3 bases respectively, with 9 bases between them. The CDR3 nucleotides read TGTGCCAGCAGCTTAGTTTCAGGGGCTAATGAAAAACTGTTTTTT. Translated: CASSLVSGANEKLFF.

A note on this clonotype: A much bigger clone sits one base away, suggesting this may be a read error. The CDR3 is CASSSGLAGVKQLF. The CDR3 coding sequence is TGTGCCAGCAGCTCGGGACTAGCGGGGGTAAAGCAGTTATTC. V and J are TRBV7-2 and TRBJ2-1; 14 bases align to TRBD2. In germline, CDR1 is SGHTA, CDR2 FQGNSA. The CDR3 covers 14 residues.

This clonotype was detected ten times or more. The chain couples TRBV6-1 to TRBJ2-1; 8 nucleotides match TRBD1. CDR3 size: 13 residues. The J segment lost 7 bases and the V segment lost 7 bases, leaving 6 bases of the junction unmatched. Germline values: CDR1 MNHNS, CDR2 SASEGT. CDR3 DNA: TGTGCCAGCAAACAGGGGGTAAGGAATGAGCAGTTCTTC. This translates into CASKQGVRNEQFF.

The chain joins TRBV6-2 or TRBV6-3 to TRBJ2-1; weak D call: TRBD1 (6 bases). V lost 1 base and J 4 bases, leaving 8 bases between the germline ends. The CDR3 is 14 amino acids. The germline CDR1 and CDR2 sequences are MNHEY and SVGEGT. CDR3 protein: CASSYYTGYNEQFF. For the CDR3, the DNA is TGTGCCAGCAGTTACTACACAGGGTACAATGAGCAGTTCTTC.

This clonotype was picked up many times. The chain joins TRBV12-3 or TRBV12-4 to TRBJ1-6, with D hard to call. Trimming removed 7 bases from V and 10 bases from J, with 17 bases in between. The CDR3 length is 14 residues. The CDR3, as DNA: TGTGCCAGCACCACGAGGGTTCTCGACTCACCCCTCCACTTT. It encodes CASTTRVLDSPLHF.

This chain links TRBV15 with TRBJ1-4, with TRBD1 matching over 7 bases. Germline V gene data show CDR1 as LNHNV and CDR2 as YYDKDF (reference sequence). The CDR3 totals 14 residues. Trimming removed 1 base from V and 8 bases from J; junction bases left unmatched: 4. The DNA for the CDR3 is TGTGCCACCAGCAGAGTGCGAGGGGGCGAAAAACTGTTTTTT. This translates into CATSRVRGGEKLFF.

The chain couples TRBV5-6 to TRBJ2-7, with D hard to call. Germline loops: CDR1 SGHDT, CDR2 YYEEEE. There are 14 residues in the CDR3. The V end lost 2 bases, the J end lost 2 bases, and 11 bases lay between the germline ends. CDR3 DNA sequence: TGTGCCAGCAGCTTCCAAAGCAACCCCTACGAGCAGTACTTC. Translating gives CASSFQSNPYEQYF.

This clonotype occurred a few times. V gene TRBV9 combines with J gene TRBJ2-2, with D maybe TRBD2 (6 bases). This CDR3 has 17 amino acids. CDR1 is SGDLS, CDR2 YYNGEE, per germline. V lost 0 bases, J lost 1 base, and 13 bases lay in between. CDR3 sequence (DNA): TGTGCCAGCAGCGTAGGTCTGGCGGGGCGGAACACCGGGGAGCTGTTTTTT. It yields the protein CASSVGLAGRNTGELFF.

The table lists this clonotype with many counts. J is TRBJ1-4 and V is TRBV5-1; D perhaps matches TRBD1 (5 bases). V gave up 1 base and J gave up 5 bases, with 12 bases separating them. Germline loops: CDR1 SGHRS, CDR2 YFSETQ. The CDR3 has 15 residues. CDR3 protein: CASSLRGPENEKLFF. The CDR3 DNA reads TGCGCCAGCAGCTTGAGGGGCCCAGAGAATGAAAAACTGTTTTTT.

Ten or more counts support this clonotype. The J gene is TRBJ2-7, the V gene TRBV4-1; TRBD1 matches at 9 bases. CDR3 length: 13 amino acids. The V gene end was trimmed by 3 bases and the J gene end by 6 bases; junction bases not matched to a gene: 3. Germline CDR1 MGHRA, CDR2 YSYEKL. CDR3 sequence (DNA): TGCGCCAGCAGCCACTTGGACAGGGGCGAGCAGTACTTC. It specifies CASSHLDRGEQYF.

This clonotype appeared a few times. The V gene is TRBV7-9, the J gene TRBJ1-3; 7 bases map to TRBD1. This CDR3 is built from 15 residues. Trimming removed 4 bases from V and 0 bases from J; junction bases left unmatched: 3. Germline-derived CDR1 and CDR2 are SEHNR and FQNEAQ (reference sequence). CDR3 in amino acids: CASSSWTGSGNTIYF. The DNA of the CDR3 is TGTGCCAGCAGCTCCTGGACAGGCTCTGGAAACACCATATATTTT. The whole variable domain, filled in from reference TRBV7-9 and TRBJ1-3, reads DTGVSQNPRHKITKRGQNVTFRCDPISEHNRLYWYRQTLGQGPEFLTYFQNEAQLEKSRLLSDRFSAERPKGSFSTLEIQRTEQGDSAMYLCASSSWTGSGNTIYFGEGSWLTVV.

Many counts were recorded for this clonotype. This chain joins TRBV7-2 and TRBJ1-1; D is unclear. Trimming took off 0 bases at V and 1 base at J, with 6 bases between the two ends. Germline-derived CDR1 and CDR2 are SGHTA and FQGNSA. This CDR3 is 14 amino acids long. CDR3: CASSLAGKNTEAFF. CDR3 coding DNA: TGTGCCAGCAGCTTAGCCGGGAAGAACACTGAAGCTTTCTTT.

The chain uses TRBV4-2 and TRBJ2-5; D possibly matches TRBD1 or TRBD2 (7 bases each). The germline V gene encodes CDR1 LGHNA and CDR2 YNFKEQ. The length of the CDR3 is 17 residues. V lost 1 base and J 2 bases, leaving 17 bases between the germline ends. CDR3 sequence reads: CASSQGAGDRTQETQYF. Here the CDR3 DNA reads TGTGCCAGCAGCCAAGGGGCGGGGGACAGAACACAAGAGACCCAGTACTTC.

The chain has TRBV2 and TRBJ1-5; possibly TRBD1 for D (6 bases). Germline loops: CDR1 SNHLY, CDR2 FYNNEI. V was clipped by 3 bases and J by 1 base, with 10 bases between them. The CDR3 runs to 15 residues. This CDR3 reads CASSETGRSNQPQHF. CDR3 coding DNA: TGTGCCAGCAGTGAGACAGGAAGAAGCAATCAGCCCCAGCATTTT.